The present T cell receptor (beta chain) was sequenced within a study of blood T cells in healthy people across ages. In the study overall: The template switching approach captured approximately one barcoded beta molecule for every two T cells. Study-level findings and limits: TCR beta diversity per million T cells fell roughly linearly with age.

In the case of this clonotype: As yet, its antigen is unknown. A junction end diverges from the germline sequence, so it may reflect a read error.

A second PCR of about 7 to 12 cycles used a sample-barcoded 5' primer and a J-beta primer mix. Carrying 12 random nucleotides, a template-switch adaptor labeled each individual cDNA molecule. TCRdb passed the 5' RACE reads through MiXCR, listing each CDR3 protein once. Among about 1,800,000 distinct CDR3 sequences, over 25% were seen once, and the ten largest hold 7.7%. The source is a woman between 25 and 40 years old in good health. The material sequenced was blood.

CDR3 nucleotide sequence: TGCAGCGTTGGAACTAGCGGGAGAACAGGGCAAGAGAGCCAGTACTTC. Amino acids: CSVGTSGRTGQESQYF. The chain carries TRBV29-1 and TRBJ2-5; 11 bases are shared with TRBD2. This CDR3 has 16 residues. Germline assignment: CDR1 SQVTM and CDR2 ANQGSEA.